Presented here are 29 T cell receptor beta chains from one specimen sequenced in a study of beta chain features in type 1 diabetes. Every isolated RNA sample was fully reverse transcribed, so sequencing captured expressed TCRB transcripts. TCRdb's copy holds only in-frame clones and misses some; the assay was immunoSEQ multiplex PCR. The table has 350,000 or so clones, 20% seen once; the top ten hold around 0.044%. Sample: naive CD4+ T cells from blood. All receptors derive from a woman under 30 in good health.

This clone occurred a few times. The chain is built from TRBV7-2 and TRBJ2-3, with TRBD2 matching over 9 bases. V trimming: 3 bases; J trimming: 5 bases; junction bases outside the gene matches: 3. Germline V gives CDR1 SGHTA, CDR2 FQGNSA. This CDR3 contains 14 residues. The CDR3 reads CASSFSGGRDTQYF. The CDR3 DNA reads TGTGCCAGCAGCTTTAGCGGGGGAAGAGATACGCAGTATTTT.

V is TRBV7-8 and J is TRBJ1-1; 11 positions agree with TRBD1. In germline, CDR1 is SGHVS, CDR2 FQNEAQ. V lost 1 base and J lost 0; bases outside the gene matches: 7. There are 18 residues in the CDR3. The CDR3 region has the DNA TGTGCCAGCAGCTTAGTGGGGACAGGGGGTTCCTTGAACACTGAAGCTTTCTTT. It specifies CASSLVGTGGSLNTEAFF.

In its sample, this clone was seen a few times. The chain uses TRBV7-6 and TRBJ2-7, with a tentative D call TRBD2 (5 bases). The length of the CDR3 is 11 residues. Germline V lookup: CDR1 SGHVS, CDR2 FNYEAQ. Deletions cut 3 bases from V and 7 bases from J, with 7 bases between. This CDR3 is CASSFRGEQYF. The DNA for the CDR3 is TGTGCCAGCAGCTTCCGAGGGGAGCAGTACTTC.

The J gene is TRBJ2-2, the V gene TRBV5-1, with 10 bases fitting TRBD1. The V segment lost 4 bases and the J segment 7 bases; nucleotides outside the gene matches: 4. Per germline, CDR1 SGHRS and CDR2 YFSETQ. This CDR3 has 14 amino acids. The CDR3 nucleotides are TGCGCCAGCAGCCGGACAGGGGGAAGCGGGGAGCTGTTTTTT. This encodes CASSRTGGSGELFF. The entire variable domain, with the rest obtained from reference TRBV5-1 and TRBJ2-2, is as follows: KAGVTQTPRYLIKTRGQQVTLSCSPISGHRSVSWYQQTPGQGLQFLFEYFSETQRNKGNFPGRFSGRQFSNSRSEMNVSTLELGDSALYLCASSRTGGSGELFFGEGSRLTVL.

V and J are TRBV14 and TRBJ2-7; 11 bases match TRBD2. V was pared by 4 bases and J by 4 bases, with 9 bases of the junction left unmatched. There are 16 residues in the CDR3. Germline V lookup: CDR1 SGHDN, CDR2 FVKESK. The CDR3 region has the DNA TGTGCCAGCAGCCCCCCCGGGACTAGCGGTTATTACGAGCAGTACTTC. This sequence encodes CASSPPGTSGYYEQYF.

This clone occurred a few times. This chain's CDR3 is CAVRDYNSNQPQHF. In DNA form, the CDR3 reads TGTGCCGTCCGGGACTACAATAGCAATCAGCCCCAGCATTTT. This chain uses TRBV6-1 with TRBJ1-5, with D tentatively TRBD1 (5 bases). Trimming pared 11 bases from V and 0 bases from J, leaving 14 bases between. CDR3 length equals 14 residues. Per the germline V gene, CDR1 is MNHNS and CDR2 is SASEGT.

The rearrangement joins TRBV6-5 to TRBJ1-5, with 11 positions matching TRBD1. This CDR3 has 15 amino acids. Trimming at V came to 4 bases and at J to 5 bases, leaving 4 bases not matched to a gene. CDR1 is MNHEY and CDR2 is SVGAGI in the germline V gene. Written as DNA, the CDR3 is TGTGCCAGCAGTTCGGGACAGGGGGTTCATCAGCCCCAGCATTTT. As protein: CASSSGQGVHQPQHF.

CDR3 DNA: TGTGCCAGCAGACAACTAGCGGGGGGATACAATGAGCAGTTCTTC. It yields the protein CASRQLAGGYNEQFF. The rearrangement links TRBV6-6 to TRBJ2-1; 12 bases agree with TRBD2. The germline V gene has CDR1 MNHNY and CDR2 SVGAGI (reference sequence). The CDR3 extends over 15 amino acids. J lost 4 bases, V lost 6 bases, and 4 bases had no gene match.

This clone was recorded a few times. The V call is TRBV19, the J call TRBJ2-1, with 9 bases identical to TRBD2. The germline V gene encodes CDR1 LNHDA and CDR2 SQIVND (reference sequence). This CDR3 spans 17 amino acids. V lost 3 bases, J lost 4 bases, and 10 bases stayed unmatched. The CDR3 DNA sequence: TGTGCCAGTAGTATGGTTGCGGGAGGGCCTAAGTACAATGAGCAGTTCTTC. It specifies CASSMVAGGPKYNEQFF.

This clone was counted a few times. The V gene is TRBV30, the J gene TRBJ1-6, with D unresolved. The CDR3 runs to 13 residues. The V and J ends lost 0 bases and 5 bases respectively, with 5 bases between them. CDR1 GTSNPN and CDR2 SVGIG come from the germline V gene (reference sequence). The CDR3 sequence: CAWSVRDNSPLHF. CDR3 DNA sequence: TGTGCCTGGAGTGTACGGGATAATTCACCCCTCCACTTT.

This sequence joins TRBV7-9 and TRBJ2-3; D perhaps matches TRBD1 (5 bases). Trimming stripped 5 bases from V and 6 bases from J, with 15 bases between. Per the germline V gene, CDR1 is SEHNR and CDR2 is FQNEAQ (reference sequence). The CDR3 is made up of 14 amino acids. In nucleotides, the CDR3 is TGTGCCAGCAGCCCGGATGGGGCCTTCGATACGCAGTATTTT. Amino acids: CASSPDGAFDTQYF.

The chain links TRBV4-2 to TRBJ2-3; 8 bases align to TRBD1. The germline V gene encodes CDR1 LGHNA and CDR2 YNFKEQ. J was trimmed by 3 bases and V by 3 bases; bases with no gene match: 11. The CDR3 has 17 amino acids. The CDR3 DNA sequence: TGTGCCAGCAGCCATGCCGCCGGACAGGGTAGTACAGATACGCAGTATTTT. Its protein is CASSHAAGQGSTDTQYF.

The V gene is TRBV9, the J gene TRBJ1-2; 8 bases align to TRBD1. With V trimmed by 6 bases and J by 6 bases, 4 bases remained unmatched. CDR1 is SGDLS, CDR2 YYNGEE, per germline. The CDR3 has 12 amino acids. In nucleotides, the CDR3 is TGTGCCAGCACCCTGACAGGGGATGGCTACACCTTC. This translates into CASTLTGDGYTF.

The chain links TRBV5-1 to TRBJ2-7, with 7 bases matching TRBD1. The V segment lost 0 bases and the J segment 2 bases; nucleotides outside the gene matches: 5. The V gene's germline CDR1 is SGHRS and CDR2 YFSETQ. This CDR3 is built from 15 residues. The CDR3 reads CASSLVQGTPYEQYF. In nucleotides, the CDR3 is TGCGCCAGCAGCTTGGTACAGGGGACCCCCTACGAGCAGTACTTC.

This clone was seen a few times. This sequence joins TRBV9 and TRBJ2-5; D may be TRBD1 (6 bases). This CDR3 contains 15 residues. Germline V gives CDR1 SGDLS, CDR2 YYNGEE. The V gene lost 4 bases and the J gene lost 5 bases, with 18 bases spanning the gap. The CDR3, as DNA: TGTGCCAGCAGCTCCGAGGGCAGGGGTAGGGAGACCCAGTACTTC. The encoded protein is CASSSEGRGRETQYF.

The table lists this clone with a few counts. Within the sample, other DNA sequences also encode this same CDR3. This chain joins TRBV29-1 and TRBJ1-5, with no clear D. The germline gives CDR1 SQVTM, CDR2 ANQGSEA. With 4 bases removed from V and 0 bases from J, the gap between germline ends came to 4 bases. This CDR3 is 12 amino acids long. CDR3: CSVAGSNQPQHF. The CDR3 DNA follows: TGCAGCGTTGCGGGTAGCAATCAGCCCCAGCATTTT.

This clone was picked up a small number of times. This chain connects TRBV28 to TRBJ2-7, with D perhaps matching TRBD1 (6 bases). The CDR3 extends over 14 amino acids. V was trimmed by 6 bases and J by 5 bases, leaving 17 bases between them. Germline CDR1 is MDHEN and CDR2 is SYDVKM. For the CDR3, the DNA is TGTGCCAGCAGCCTCCCAGGGGTAAGGGACGAGCAGTACTTC. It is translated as CASSLPGVRDEQYF.

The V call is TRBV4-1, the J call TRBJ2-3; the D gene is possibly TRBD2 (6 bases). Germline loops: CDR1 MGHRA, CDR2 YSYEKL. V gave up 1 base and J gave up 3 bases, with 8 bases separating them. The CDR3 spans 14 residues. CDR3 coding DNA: TGCGCCAGCAGCCAAGCCGGGAGAACAGATACGCAGTATTTT. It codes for CASSQAGRTDTQYF.

The CDR3 is CASSLGDRGNTEAFF. The CDR3 bases are TGTGCCAGCAGCTTAGGGGACAGGGGGAACACTGAAGCTTTCTTT. The chain joins TRBV7-2 to TRBJ1-1, with 10 bases fitting TRBD1. V dropped 1 base and J dropped 1; count of bases not matched to a gene: 0. Germline lookup yields CDR1 SGHTA and CDR2 FQGNSA. The CDR3 length is 15 residues.

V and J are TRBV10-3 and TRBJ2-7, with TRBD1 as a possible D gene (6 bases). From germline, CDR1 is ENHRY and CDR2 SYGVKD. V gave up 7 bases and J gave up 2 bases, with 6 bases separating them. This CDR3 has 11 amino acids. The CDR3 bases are TGTGCCATCAAGGGGGCCTACGAGCAGTACTTC. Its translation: CAIKGAYEQYF.

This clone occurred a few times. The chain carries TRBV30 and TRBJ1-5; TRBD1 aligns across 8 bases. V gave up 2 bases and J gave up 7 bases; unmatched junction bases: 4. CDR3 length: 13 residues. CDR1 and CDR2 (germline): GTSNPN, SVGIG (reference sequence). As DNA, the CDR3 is TGTGCCTGGAGTCGGACAGGGCGACAGCCCCAGCATTTT. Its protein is CAWSRTGRQPQHF.

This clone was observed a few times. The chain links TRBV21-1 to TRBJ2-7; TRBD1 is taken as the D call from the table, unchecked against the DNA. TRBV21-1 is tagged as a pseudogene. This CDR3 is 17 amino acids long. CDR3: CASSNGAGALQSYEQYF. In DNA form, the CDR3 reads TGTGCCAGCAGCAATGGGGCAGGTGCTCTCCAGTCCTACGAGCAGTACTTC.

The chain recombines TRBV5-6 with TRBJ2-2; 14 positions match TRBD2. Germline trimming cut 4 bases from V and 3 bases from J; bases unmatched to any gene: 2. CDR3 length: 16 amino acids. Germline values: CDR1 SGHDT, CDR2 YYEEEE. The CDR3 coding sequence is TGTGCCAGCAGCCAGGGACTAGCGGGGGACACCGGGGAGCTGTTTTTT. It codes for CASSQGLAGDTGELFF.

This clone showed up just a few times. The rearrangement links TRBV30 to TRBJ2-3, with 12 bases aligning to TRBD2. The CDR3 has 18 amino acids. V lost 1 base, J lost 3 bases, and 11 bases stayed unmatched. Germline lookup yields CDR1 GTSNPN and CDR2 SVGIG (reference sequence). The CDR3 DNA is TGTGCCTGGAGTGGGCTAGCGGGAGGGCAAAGCTCAACAGATACGCAGTATTTT. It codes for CAWSGLAGGQSSTDTQYF.

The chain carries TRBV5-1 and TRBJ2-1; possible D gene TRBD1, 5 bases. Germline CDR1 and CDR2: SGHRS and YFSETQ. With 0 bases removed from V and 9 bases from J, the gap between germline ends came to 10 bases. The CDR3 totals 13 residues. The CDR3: CASSLASGLEQFF. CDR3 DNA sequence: TGCGCCAGCAGCTTGGCCTCAGGGCTTGAGCAGTTCTTC.

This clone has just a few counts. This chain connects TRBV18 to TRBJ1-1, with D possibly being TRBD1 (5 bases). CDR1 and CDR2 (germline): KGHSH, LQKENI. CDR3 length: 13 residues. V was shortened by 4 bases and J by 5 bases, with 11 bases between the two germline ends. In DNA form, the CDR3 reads TGTGCCAGCTCACAAGGGGCTGGAACTGAAGCTTTCTTT. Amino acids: CASSQGAGTEAFF.

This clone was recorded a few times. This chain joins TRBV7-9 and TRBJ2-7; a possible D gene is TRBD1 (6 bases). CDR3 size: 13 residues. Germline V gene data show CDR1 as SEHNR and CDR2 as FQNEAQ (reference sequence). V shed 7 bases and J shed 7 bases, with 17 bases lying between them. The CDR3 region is CASTLAGADEQYF. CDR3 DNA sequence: TGTGCCAGCACCCTAGCAGGGGCAGATGAGCAGTACTTC.

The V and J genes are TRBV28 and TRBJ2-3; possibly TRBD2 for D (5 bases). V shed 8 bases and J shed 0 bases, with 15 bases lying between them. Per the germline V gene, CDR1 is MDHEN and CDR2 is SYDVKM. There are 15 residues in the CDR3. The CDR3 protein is CASGLAGPSTDTQYF. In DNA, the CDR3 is TGTGCCAGCGGACTGGCGGGCCCGAGCACAGATACGCAGTATTTT.

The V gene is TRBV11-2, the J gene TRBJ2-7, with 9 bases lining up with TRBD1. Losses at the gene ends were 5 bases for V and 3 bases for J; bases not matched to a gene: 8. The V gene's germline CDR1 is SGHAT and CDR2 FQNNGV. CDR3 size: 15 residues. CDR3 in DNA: TGTGCCAGCAGCCGCCCTGGGACAGGGAGCTACGAGCAGTACTTC. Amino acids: CASSRPGTGSYEQYF.